What follows are 15 T cell receptor beta chains derived from one specimen sequenced in a study of blood T cell repertoires in COVID-19. Sequenced by immunoSEQ multiplex PCR; TCRdb stores in-frame clones only, minus some. The profile shows 200,000 to 250,000 clones, about 85% of them singletons. Input material: peripheral blood. The receptors derive from a woman older than 75 with active or convalescent COVID-19.

There are a few counts of this clone. This chain joins TRBV7-2 and TRBJ1-1, with D possibly matching TRBD1 (6 bases). CDR1 is SGHTA and CDR2 is FQGNSA in the germline V gene. This CDR3 spans 16 amino acids. The V end was cut by 5 bases, the J end by 6 bases, with 22 bases between. CDR3 sequence (DNA): TGTGCCAGCAGCCCGAGGTGGGGACAATCAGTCTCTGAAGCTTTCTTT. It specifies CASSPRWGQSVSEAFF.

The rearrangement links TRBV7-2 to TRBJ2-1, with D unresolved. This CDR3 is 14 amino acids long. Per the germline V gene, CDR1 is SGHTA and CDR2 is FQGNSA. V was pared by 0 bases and J by 7 bases, with 10 bases between. CDR3 in DNA: TGTGCCAGCAGCTTAGCGCGAACTTTGAATGAGCAGTTCTTC. Translated, it gives CASSLARTLNEQFF.

The chain employs TRBV27 and TRBJ2-2; tentative D call: TRBD1 (6 bases). Germline CDR1 MNHEY, CDR2 SMNVEV (reference sequence). V was cut by 0 bases and J by 1 base, with 21 bases left in between. CDR3 size: 20 residues. Written as DNA, the CDR3 is TGTGCCAGCAGTTTATCGCGTCCCTCAGGGGTCTTTCTGAACACCGGGGAGCTGTTTTTT. Amino acids: CASSLSRPSGVFLNTGELFF.

This chain uses TRBV29-1 with TRBJ1-2; 7 bases align to TRBD1. J was trimmed by 0 bases and V by 6 bases; bases with no gene match: 10. CDR3 length equals 15 residues. Germline V gene data show CDR1 as SQVTM and CDR2 as ANQGSEA. The CDR3 DNA reads TGCAGCGTCCCAGGACAGGCTTGGGCTAACTATGGCTACACCTTC. Protein: CSVPGQAWANYGYTF.

The chain carries TRBV19 and TRBJ1-4, with D possibly matching TRBD1 (5 bases). Germline V CDR1 and CDR2: LNHDA, SQIVND (reference sequence). The CDR3 totals 15 residues. Trimming left V 8 bases short and J 2 bases short, with 15 bases between. CDR3 protein: CASLVTGGTNEKLFF. The CDR3 DNA is TGTGCCAGTCTCGTAACGGGGGGGACTAATGAAAAACTGTTTTTT. The variable domain in full, completed from reference TRBV19 and TRBJ1-4, reads DGGITQSPKYLFRKEGQNVTLSCEQNLNHDAMYWYRQDPGQGLRLIYYSQIVNDFQKGDIAEGYSVSREKKESFPLTVTSAQKNPTAFYLCASLVTGGTNEKLFFGSGTQLSVL.

This sequence joins TRBV5-4 and TRBJ2-5; D remains unclear. Trimming took off 5 bases at V and 2 bases at J, with 19 bases between the two ends. The CDR3 spans 16 residues. From germline, CDR1 is SGHNT and CDR2 YYREEE (reference sequence). The CDR3 DNA follows: TGTGCCAGCAGTCCTACTAAGGCGATAACTCAAGAGACCCAGTACTTC. Its protein product is CASSPTKAITQETQYF.

The V call is TRBV10-3, the J call TRBJ2-7, with a weak D call TRBD2 (5 bases). The V and J ends lost 6 bases and 2 bases respectively, with 11 bases between them. The length of the CDR3 is 13 residues. The V gene's germline CDR1 is ENHRY and CDR2 SYGVKD. CDR3 nucleotides: TGTGCCATCAGCCCGAGGACTGCCTACGAGCAGTACTTC. This encodes CAISPRTAYEQYF.

This clone was found once. V is TRBV6-7 and J is TRBJ2-3; 8 bases are a match to TRBD2. TRBV6-7 belongs to the ORF category, with a function that is uncertain. V trimming: 2 bases; J trimming: 6 bases; junction bases outside the gene matches: 13. CDR3 length equals 17 residues. CDR3 DNA: TGTGCCAGCAGTTACCCTCCCTTTGAGCGGGAGTACGATACGCAGTATTTT. It translates to CASSYPPFEREYDTQYF.

V and J are TRBV3-1 (or the pseudogene TRBV3-2) and TRBJ2-3, with 10 bases that match TRBD2. Germline V gene lookup returns CDR1 LGHDT and CDR2 YNNKEL (reference sequence). J gave up 7 bases and V 0 bases, and 7 bases lay outside the gene matches. The CDR3 totals 16 residues. In DNA form, the CDR3 reads TGTGCCAGCAGCCAAGAGACGTCTAGCGGGGGCAATACGCAGTATTTT. This sequence encodes CASSQETSSGGNTQYF.

The chain employs TRBV9 and TRBJ1-2; a possible D gene is TRBD1 (6 bases). Germline-derived CDR1 and CDR2 are SGDLS and YYNGEE. Trimming left V 0 bases short and J 4 bases short, with 10 bases between. The CDR3 has 14 amino acids. CDR3 sequence reads: CASSVGGRGYGYTF. The CDR3 DNA follows: TGTGCCAGCAGCGTAGGGGGCAGGGGCTATGGCTACACCTTC.

The chain combines TRBV9 with TRBJ1-5; D might be TRBD1 (6 bases). The V end lost 2 bases, the J end lost 1 base, and 7 bases lay between the germline ends. The CDR3 runs 14 residues. Germline V gives CDR1 SGDLS, CDR2 YYNGEE. The CDR3 protein is CASSVGQSNQPQHF. Written as DNA, the CDR3 is TGTGCCAGCAGCGTCGGACAGAGCAATCAGCCCCAGCATTTT. Using reference TRBV9 and TRBJ1-5 for the parts outside the CDR3, the full variable domain is DSGVTQTPKHLITATGQRVTLRCSPRSGDLSVYWYQQSLDQGLQFLIQYYNGEERAKGNILERFSAQQFPDLHSELNLSSLELGDSALYFCASSVGQSNQPQHFGDGTRLSIL.

In the case of this clone: Other DNA sequences in the sample encode the same CDR3. The chain links TRBV7-2 to TRBJ1-3; D may be TRBD1 (5 bases). V was cut by 5 bases and J by 0 bases, with 8 bases left in between. The germline CDR1 and CDR2 sequences are SGHTA and FQGNSA. The CDR3 spans 14 residues. DNA for the CDR3: TGTGCCAGCAGCCTTACAGGCTCTGGAAACACCATATATTTT. It is translated as CASSLTGSGNTIYF.

As for this clone: This specimen includes other DNA sequences encoding the same CDR3. The chain employs TRBV7-2 and TRBJ2-1, with 7 bases that match TRBD2. J lost 4 bases, V lost 3 bases, and 6 bases had no gene match. Germline values: CDR1 SGHTA, CDR2 FQGNSA. The CDR3 is 15 residues long. The CDR3 nucleotides are TGTGCCAGCAGCTTGGAAGGGAGGGAATACAATGAGCAGTTCTTC. It codes for CASSLEGREYNEQFF.

This clone was observed a handful of times. The rearrangement uses TRBV4-1 and TRBJ2-7; TRBD2 matches 13 bases. Germline CDR1 reads MGHRA; CDR2 reads YSYEKL. V shed 4 bases and J 2 bases; nucleotides not matched to a gene: 2. The CDR3 is 15 amino acids. The CDR3 DNA is TGCGCCAGCAGCCTCGGGACTAGCGGGACCTACGAGCAGTACTTC. It encodes CASSLGTSGTYEQYF.

The rearrangement joins TRBV10-3 to TRBJ2-5; 10 nucleotides align to TRBD2. The CDR3 covers 13 residues. V shed 9 bases, J shed 1 base, and the junction held 2 bases outside the gene matches. Looked up from germline, CDR1 is ENHRY and CDR2 is SYGVKD. CDR3: CAIRTSGQETQYF. The CDR3 DNA sequence: TGTGCCATTCGGACTAGCGGCCAAGAGACCCAGTACTTC.